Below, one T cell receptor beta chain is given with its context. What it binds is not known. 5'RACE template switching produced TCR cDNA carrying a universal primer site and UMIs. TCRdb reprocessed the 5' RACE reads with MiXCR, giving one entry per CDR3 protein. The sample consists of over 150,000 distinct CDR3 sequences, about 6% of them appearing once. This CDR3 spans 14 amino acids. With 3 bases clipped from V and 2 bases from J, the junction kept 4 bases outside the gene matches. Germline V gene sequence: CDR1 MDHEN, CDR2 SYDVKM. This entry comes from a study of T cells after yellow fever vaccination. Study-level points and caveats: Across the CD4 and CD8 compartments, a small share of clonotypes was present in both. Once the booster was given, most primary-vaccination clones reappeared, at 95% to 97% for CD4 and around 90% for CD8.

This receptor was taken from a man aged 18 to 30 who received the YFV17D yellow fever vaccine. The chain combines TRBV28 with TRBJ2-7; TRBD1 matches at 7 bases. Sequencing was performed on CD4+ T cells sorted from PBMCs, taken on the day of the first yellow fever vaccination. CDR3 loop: CASSLGQPPYEQYV. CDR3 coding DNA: TGTGCCAGCAGTTTGGGACAGCCTCCCTACGAGCAGTACGTC.